Below, 16 T cell receptor beta chains from the same sample are listed, as sequenced in a study of T-cell memory formation after mild COVID-19. TCRdb redid the calling of the 5' RACE reads with MiXCR, one entry per CDR3 protein. The sample consists of a few hundred thousand distinct CDR3 sequences, about 20% of them appearing once. The sample taken for sequencing was PBMCs or a T cell subset sorted from them (not recorded which). Receptors were obtained from an adult woman who had mild COVID-19 (a few samples of this study predate the infection). Cell type and time point are not known.

This clonotype turned up a few times. The chain uses TRBV12-5 and TRBJ1-5, with D possibly matching TRBD1 (5 bases). In germline, CDR1 is LGHNT, CDR2 FRNRAP. Trimming removed 4 bases at V and 0 bases at J, with 7 bases between. The CDR3 length is 14 residues. The CDR3 protein is CASGSGYSNQPQHF. The CDR3 nucleotides are TGTGCTAGTGGTTCAGGGTATAGCAATCAGCCCCAGCATTTT.

This clonotype was seen only once. The rearrangement joins TRBV6-2 or TRBV6-3 to TRBJ1-1; a possible D gene is TRBD1 (5 bases). The CDR3 is made up of 12 amino acids. The V gene lost 5 bases and the J gene lost 7 bases, with 11 bases spanning the gap. Per the germline V gene, CDR1 is MNHEY and CDR2 is SVGEGT. CDR3 nucleotides: TGTGCCAGCAGTCGTACCGACAGTGAAGCTTTCTTT. Its translation is CASSRTDSEAFF.

This clonotype was recorded a few times. The rearrangement joins TRBV9 to TRBJ2-3; 9 bases are shared with TRBD2. Germline lookup yields CDR1 SGDLS and CDR2 YYNGEE. The CDR3 length is 14 residues. Losses at the gene ends were 1 base for V and 4 bases for J; bases not matched to a gene: 1. The CDR3 region is CASSVSSGADTQYF. The CDR3 DNA follows: TGTGCCAGCAGCGTATCTAGCGGGGCAGATACGCAGTATTTT.

This clonotype was observed a few times. The chain couples TRBV6-2 or TRBV6-3 to TRBJ2-1; 7 bases fit TRBD2. Germline V CDR1 and CDR2: MNHEY, SVGEGT. This CDR3 contains 15 residues. J gave up 9 bases and V 9 bases, and 17 bases lay outside the gene matches. CDR3 amino acids: CASASSGTPVGEQFF. In DNA, the CDR3 is TGTGCCAGTGCATCAAGCGGGACCCCCGTAGGTGAGCAGTTCTTC.

This clonotype came up many times. The V gene is TRBV2, the J gene TRBJ1-1; 10 positions match TRBD1. The CDR3 is 17 amino acids. The germline gives CDR1 SNHLY, CDR2 FYNNEI. J gave up 4 bases and V 5 bases, and 13 bases lay outside the gene matches. The CDR3 protein is CASSSAGTGERGTEAFF. The CDR3 DNA is TGTGCCAGCAGTAGCGCCGGGACAGGGGAGAGGGGCACTGAAGCTTTCTTT.

The J gene is TRBJ2-4, the V gene TRBV29-1; perhaps TRBD1 as D (5 bases). Trimming cost V 0 bases and J 6 bases, with 15 bases left between them. Germline lookup yields CDR1 SQVTM and CDR2 ANQGSEA. CDR3 length: 15 residues. The CDR3 bases are TGCAGCGTTGAAGATGTCTACCAGGGCGCAAACATTCAGTACTTC. Its translation: CSVEDVYQGANIQYF.

This clonotype was counted a few times. The chain couples TRBV12-3 or TRBV12-4 to TRBJ1-1; 8 bases align to TRBD1. This CDR3 has 14 residues. The trim removed 6 bases at V and 0 bases at J, leaving 3 bases unmatched. CDR3 protein: CASRRDRLNTEAFF. The CDR3, as DNA: TGTGCCAGCAGAAGGGACAGGTTGAACACTGAAGCTTTCTTT.

The gene calls are TRBV15 and TRBJ1-5; 8 bases match TRBD1. The CDR3 spans 17 residues. Per the germline V gene, CDR1 is LNHNV and CDR2 is YYDKDF (reference sequence). V was pared by 3 bases and J by 7 bases, with 14 bases of the junction left unmatched. CDR3 residues: CATSSLRPDREGQPQHF. CDR3 bases: TGTGCCACCAGCAGCTTAAGGCCGGACAGGGAAGGCCAGCCCCAGCATTTT. Filled out from reference TRBV15 and TRBJ1-5, the complete variable domain reads DAMVIQNPRYQVTQFGKPVTLSCSQTLNHNVMYWYQQKSSQAPKLLFHYYDKDFNNEADTPDNFQSRRPNTSFCFLDIRSPGLGDTAMYLCATSSLRPDREGQPQHFGDGTRLSIL.

This clonotype showed up just a few times. The genes are TRBV11-2 and TRBJ1-1, with no clear D. CDR3 size: 13 residues. The V gene's germline CDR1 is SGHAT and CDR2 FQNNGV. V gave up 2 bases and J gave up 5 bases, with 9 bases separating them. CDR3 sequence: CASSLFPSTEAFF. The CDR3 DNA sequence: TGTGCCAGCAGCTTATTCCCGAGTACTGAAGCTTTCTTT.

This clonotype was detected only a few times. The gene calls are TRBV12-3 or TRBV12-4 and TRBJ2-7; perhaps D is TRBD1 or TRBD2 (5 bases each). The CDR3 runs to 12 residues. V lost 5 bases and J lost 4, with 9 bases in between. The DNA for the CDR3 is TGTGCCAGCAGTCGGGACGTATACGAGCAGTACTTC. Protein sequence: CASSRDVYEQYF.

The chain couples TRBV19 to TRBJ2-2; 7 nucleotides line up with TRBD2. Germline V CDR1 and CDR2: LNHDA, SQIVND (reference sequence). This CDR3 contains 16 residues. With V trimmed by 5 bases and J by 1 base, 7 bases remained unmatched. This CDR3 reads CASSADSGWNTGELFF. For the CDR3, the DNA is TGTGCCAGTAGTGCTGATAGCGGGTGGAACACCGGGGAGCTGTTTTTT.

This chain links TRBV7-8 with TRBJ2-1; 7 nucleotides align to TRBD1. Per the germline V gene, CDR1 is SGHVS and CDR2 is FQNEAQ. The V and J ends lost 5 bases and 4 bases, in that order; junction bases with no gene match: 8. The CDR3 spans 15 residues. For the CDR3, the DNA is TGTGCCAGCAGCGCTACGGGACAGAGTTACAATGAGCAGTTCTTC. Translated, it gives CASSATGQSYNEQFF.

V is TRBV3-1 and J is TRBJ1-6; D gene unclear. Germline-derived CDR1 and CDR2 are LGHDT and YNNKEL (reference sequence). Trimming stripped 4 bases from V and 9 bases from J, with 16 bases between. This CDR3 has 15 residues. In DNA, the CDR3 is TGTGCCAGCAGCCTTAGTGGGTTTCTCGGTTCACCCCTCCACTTT. Amino acid sequence: CASSLSGFLGSPLHF.

This chain uses TRBV20-1 with TRBJ2-3, with TRBD2 matching 8 bases. V lost 0 bases to trimming and J lost 5 bases; unmatched junction nucleotides: 7. Germline V gives CDR1 DFQATT, CDR2 SNEGSKA (reference sequence). This CDR3 region has 15 residues. The CDR3 nucleotides read TGCAGTGCTAGAGATGGAAGCGGGGGAAGAGATACGCAGTATTTT. This translates into CSARDGSGGRDTQYF.

This clonotype was recorded a few times. The chain uses TRBV15 and TRBJ1-2, with D hard to call. The CDR3 length is 15 residues. Per germline, CDR1 LNHNV and CDR2 YYDKDF (reference sequence). Deletions cut 1 base from V and 2 bases from J, with 11 bases between. CDR3 sequence reads: CATSRVSRGNYGYTF. The DNA for the CDR3 is TGTGCCACCAGCAGAGTCTCCCGTGGCAACTATGGCTACACCTTC.

This clonotype was counted a few times. The rearrangement links TRBV4-1 to TRBJ2-4; D is undetermined. Germline V gene data show CDR1 as MGHRA and CDR2 as YSYEKL. The CDR3 length is 17 residues. Trimming cost V 4 bases and J 0 bases, with 16 bases left between them. CDR3 in amino acids: CASSRPTESVAKNIQYF. CDR3 sequence (DNA): TGCGCCAGCAGCCGCCCAACAGAGTCTGTAGCCAAAAACATTCAGTACTTC.